This entry describes one T cell receptor (beta chain). Antigen unknown. The source of the sample is a study of cytomegalovirus exposure and HLA in healthy donors. Study-wide context: The same platform was used for the 120 or so validation repertoires as for the approximately 630 first-cohort repertoires, as reported in a later analysis.

The study's findings and limits: The tendency of first-cohort TCR clusters to co-occur in the 120 or so validation repertoires emerged from a later analysis. The study designated some 180 TCR beta chains cytomegalovirus-associated.

Germline V lookup: CDR1 MNHNS, CDR2 SASEGT. The CDR3 sequence is 15 residues long. V lost 7 bases and J lost 0, with 13 bases in between. Produced via immunoSEQ multiplex PCR; TCRdb's table is partial and in-frame only. This table holds about 250,000 clones, about 90% found once. Sample: PBMCs. The TCR was taken from a man aged 18 to 35 in good health and CMV-seropositive. This chain joins TRBV6-1 and TRBJ1-5; D unclear. CDR3 nucleotides: TGTGCCAGCATCCCCCGTGGCGGTAGCAATCAGCCCCAGCATTTT. It codes for CASIPRGGSNQPQHF.